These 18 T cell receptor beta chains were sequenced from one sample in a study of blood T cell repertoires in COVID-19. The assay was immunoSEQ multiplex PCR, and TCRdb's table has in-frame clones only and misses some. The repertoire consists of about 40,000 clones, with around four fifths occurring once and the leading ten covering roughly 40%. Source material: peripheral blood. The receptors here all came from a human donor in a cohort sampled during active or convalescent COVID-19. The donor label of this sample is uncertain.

The CDR3 nucleotides read TGTGCCAGCAGTGAGATTAGGGAGTCGCCGCAGTATTTT. Translating gives CASSEIRESPQYF. This rearrangement joins TRBV6-4 to TRBJ2-3; TRBD2 is a possible D gene (5 bases). Germline V CDR1 and CDR2: MRHNA, SNTAGT. The length of the CDR3 is 13 residues. V was cut by 3 bases and J by 10 bases, with 14 bases left in between.

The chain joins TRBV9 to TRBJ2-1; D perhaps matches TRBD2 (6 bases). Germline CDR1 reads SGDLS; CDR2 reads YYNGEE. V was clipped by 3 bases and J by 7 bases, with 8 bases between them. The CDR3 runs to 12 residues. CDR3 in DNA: TGTGCCAGCAGCGGACGGGGGAATGAGCAGTTCTTC. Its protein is CASSGRGNEQFF. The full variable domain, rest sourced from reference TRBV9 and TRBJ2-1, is DSGVTQTPKHLITATGQRVTLRCSPRSGDLSVYWYQQSLDQGLQFLIQYYNGEERAKGNILERFSAQQFPDLHSELNLSSLELGDSALYFCASSGRGNEQFFGPGTRLTVL.

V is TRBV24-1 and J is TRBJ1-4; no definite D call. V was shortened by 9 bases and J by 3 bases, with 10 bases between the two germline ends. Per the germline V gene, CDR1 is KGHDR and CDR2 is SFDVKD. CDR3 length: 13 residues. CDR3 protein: CATSHAANEKLFF. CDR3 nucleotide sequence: TGTGCCACCTCCCATGCGGCTAATGAAAAACTGTTTTTT.

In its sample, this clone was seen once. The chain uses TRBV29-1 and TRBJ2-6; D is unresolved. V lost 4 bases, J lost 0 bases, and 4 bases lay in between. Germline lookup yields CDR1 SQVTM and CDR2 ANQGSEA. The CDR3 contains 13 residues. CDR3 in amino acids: CSVALSGANVLTF. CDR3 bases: TGCAGCGTTGCACTCTCTGGGGCCAACGTCCTGACTTTC.

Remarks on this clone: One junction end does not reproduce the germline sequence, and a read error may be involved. CDR3 in amino acids: CASSLATGSLETQYF. In nucleotides, the CDR3 is TGTGCTAGCAGCTTAGCGACAGGGTCGCTAGAGACCCAGTACTTC. This chain links TRBV7-7 with TRBJ2-5, with TRBD1 matching 7 bases. The germline V gene encodes CDR1 SSHAT and CDR2 FNYEAQ (reference sequence). The CDR3 is made up of 15 amino acids.

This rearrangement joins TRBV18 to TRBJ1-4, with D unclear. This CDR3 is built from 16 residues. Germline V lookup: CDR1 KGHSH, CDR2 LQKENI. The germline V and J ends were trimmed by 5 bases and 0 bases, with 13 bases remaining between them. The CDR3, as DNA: TGTGCCAGCTCAGCCAGGCCGGCTACAACTAATGAAAAACTGTTTTTT. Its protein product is CASSARPATTNEKLFF.

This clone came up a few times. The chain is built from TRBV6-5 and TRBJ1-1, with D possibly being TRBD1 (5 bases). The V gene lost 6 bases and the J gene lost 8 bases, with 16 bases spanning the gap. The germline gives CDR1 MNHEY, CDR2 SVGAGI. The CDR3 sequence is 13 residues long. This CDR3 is CASSTGRGGEAFF. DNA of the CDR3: TGTGCCAGCAGCACCGGTAGGGGCGGAGAAGCTTTCTTT.

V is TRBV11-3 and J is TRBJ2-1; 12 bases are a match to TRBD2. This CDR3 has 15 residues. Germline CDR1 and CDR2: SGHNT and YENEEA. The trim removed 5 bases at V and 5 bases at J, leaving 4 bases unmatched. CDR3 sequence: CASSGGLAGNNEQFF. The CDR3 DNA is TGTGCCAGCAGCGGCGGACTAGCGGGGAACAATGAGCAGTTCTTC. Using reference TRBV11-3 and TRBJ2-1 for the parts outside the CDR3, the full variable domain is EAGVVQSPRYKIIEKKQPVAFWCNPISGHNTLYWYLQNLGQGPELLIRYENEEAVDDSQLPKDRFSAERLKGVDSTLKIQPAELGDSAVYLCASSGGLAGNNEQFFGPGTRLTVL.

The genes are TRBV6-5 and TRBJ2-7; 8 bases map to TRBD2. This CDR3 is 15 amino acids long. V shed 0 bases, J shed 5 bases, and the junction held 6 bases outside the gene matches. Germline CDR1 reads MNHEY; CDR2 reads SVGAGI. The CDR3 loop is CASSYSSGGGNEQYF. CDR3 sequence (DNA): TGTGCCAGCAGTTACTCTTCGGGAGGGGGGAACGAGCAGTACTTC.

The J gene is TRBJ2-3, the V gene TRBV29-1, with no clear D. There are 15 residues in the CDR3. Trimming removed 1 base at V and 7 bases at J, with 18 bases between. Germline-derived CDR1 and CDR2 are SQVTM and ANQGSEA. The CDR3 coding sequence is TGCAGCGTTGAAGGGGTCCCAGGATACACCTATACGCAGTATTTT. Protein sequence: CSVEGVPGYTYTQYF.

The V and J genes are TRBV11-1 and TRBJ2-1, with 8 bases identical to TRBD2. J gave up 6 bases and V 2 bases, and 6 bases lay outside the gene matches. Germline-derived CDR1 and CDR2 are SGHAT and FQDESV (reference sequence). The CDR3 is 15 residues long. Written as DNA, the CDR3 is TGTGCCAGCAGCTTAAATAGCGGGACGCCCAATGAGCAGTTCTTC. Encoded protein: CASSLNSGTPNEQFF.

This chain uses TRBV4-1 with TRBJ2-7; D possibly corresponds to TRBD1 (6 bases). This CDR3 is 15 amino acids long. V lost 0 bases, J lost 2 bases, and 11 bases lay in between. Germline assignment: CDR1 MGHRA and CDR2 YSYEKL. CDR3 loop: CASSQEGTIPYEQYF. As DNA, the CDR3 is TGCGCCAGCAGCCAAGAGGGGACAATTCCCTACGAGCAGTACTTC.

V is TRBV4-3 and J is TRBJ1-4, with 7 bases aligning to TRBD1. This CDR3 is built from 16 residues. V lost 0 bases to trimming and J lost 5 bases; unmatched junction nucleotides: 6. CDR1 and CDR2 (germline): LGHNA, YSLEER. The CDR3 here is CASSQDLRGENEKLFF. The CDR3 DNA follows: TGCGCCAGCAGCCAAGATCTCAGGGGGGAGAATGAAAAACTGTTTTTT.

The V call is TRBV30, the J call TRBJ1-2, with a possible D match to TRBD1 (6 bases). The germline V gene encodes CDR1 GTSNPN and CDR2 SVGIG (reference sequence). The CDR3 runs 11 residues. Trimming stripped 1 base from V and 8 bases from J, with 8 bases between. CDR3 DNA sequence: TGTGCCTGGAGTGCGAGGGGGGGCTACACCTTC. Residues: CAWSARGGYTF.

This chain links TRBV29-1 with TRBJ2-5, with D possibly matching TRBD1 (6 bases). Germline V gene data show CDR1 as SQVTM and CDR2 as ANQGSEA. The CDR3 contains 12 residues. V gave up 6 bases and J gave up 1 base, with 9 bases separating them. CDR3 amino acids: CSVGTFQETQYF. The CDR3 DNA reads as TGCAGCGTCGGGACATTCCAAGAGACCCAGTACTTC.

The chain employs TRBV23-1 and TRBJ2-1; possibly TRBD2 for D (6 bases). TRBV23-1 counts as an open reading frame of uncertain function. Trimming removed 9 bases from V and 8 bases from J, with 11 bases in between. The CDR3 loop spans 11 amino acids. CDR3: CARRESDEQFF. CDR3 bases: TGCGCCAGGCGGGAATCTGATGAGCAGTTCTTC.

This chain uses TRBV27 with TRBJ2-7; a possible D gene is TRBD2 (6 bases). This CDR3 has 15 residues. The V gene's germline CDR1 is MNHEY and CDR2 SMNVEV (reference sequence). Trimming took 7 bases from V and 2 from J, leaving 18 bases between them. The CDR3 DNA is TGTGCCAGCAACGGGGGAGTTGGGATGCCCTACGAGCAGTACTTC. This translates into CASNGGVGMPYEQYF.

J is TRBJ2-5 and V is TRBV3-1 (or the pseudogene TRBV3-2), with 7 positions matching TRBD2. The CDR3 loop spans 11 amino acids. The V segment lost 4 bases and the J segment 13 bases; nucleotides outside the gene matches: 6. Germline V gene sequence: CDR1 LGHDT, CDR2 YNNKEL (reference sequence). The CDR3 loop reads CASSPRAGVYF. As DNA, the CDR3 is TGTGCCAGCAGCCCCCGGGCGGGAGTGTACTTC.